These 9 T cell receptor beta chains were sequenced from one sample in a study of regulatory T cells in long-lasting Graves disease. Noted time point: persistent/refractory GD, antithyroid drugs over 5 years with positive TRAb. PBMC RNA served as the TCR library source. Sequencing libraries for TCR beta were prepared with iRepertoire HTBI primers and Arm-PCR of CDR3 regions. TCRdb called the multiplex PCR reads again in MiXCR, with one record for every CDR3 protein. The sample includes approximately 690,000 distinct CDR3 sequences, 25% to 30% of them seen just once. Here the sequenced sample was peripheral blood mononuclear cells (PBMCs), taken when the disease was refractory, from a patient treated with antithyroid drugs. All receptors come from a female donor with Graves disease.

The rearrangement joins TRBV6-1 to TRBJ1-1; D possibly corresponds to TRBD1 (5 bases). CDR1 and CDR2 from the germline V gene are MNHNS and SASEGT. The CDR3 has 11 amino acids. Trimming left V 7 bases short and J 7 bases short, with 10 bases between. The CDR3 spells CASTGLIEAFF. CDR3 nucleotides: TGTGCCAGCACAGGGTTAATTGAAGCTTTCTTT.

This clonotype has only a few counts. V is TRBV6-1 and J is TRBJ1-5; D is possibly TRBD1 (6 bases). Germline V gene data show CDR1 as MNHNS and CDR2 as SASEGT. There are 13 residues in the CDR3. Trimming left V 3 bases short and J 4 bases short, with 7 bases between. The CDR3 loop reads CASSDGQNQPQHF. The CDR3 nucleotides are TGTGCCAGCAGTGACGGACAGAATCAGCCCCAGCATTTT.

In its sample, this clonotype was seen a few times. The gene calls are TRBV25-1 and TRBJ2-7; the D gene is possibly TRBD1 (5 bases). Germline CDR1 is MGHDK and CDR2 is SYGVNS. V lost 1 base, J lost 0 bases, and 10 bases lay in between. This CDR3 is 15 amino acids long. The CDR3 loop reads CASSEWGSSSYEQYF. The CDR3 region has the DNA TGTGCCAGCAGTGAATGGGGCAGTAGCTCCTACGAGCAGTACTTC.

A few counts support this clonotype. This chain uses TRBV28 with TRBJ1-3; D is ambiguous. Trimming took 6 bases from V and 2 from J, leaving 17 bases between them. From germline, CDR1 is MDHEN and CDR2 SYDVKM. CDR3 size: 16 residues. The CDR3 here is CASSPIPNQAGNTIYF. The CDR3 DNA follows: TGTGCCAGCAGCCCAATACCTAACCAGGCTGGAAACACCATATATTTT.

This chain joins TRBV7-2 and TRBJ1-4, with 7 bases lining up with TRBD1. Germline loops: CDR1 SGHTA, CDR2 FQGNSA. V shed 4 bases and J 3 bases; nucleotides not matched to a gene: 8. The CDR3 contains 16 residues. The CDR3 DNA is TGTGCCAGCAGCTCCCACAGGGGTAGGGCTAATGAAAAACTGTTTTTT. This encodes CASSSHRGRANEKLFF.

V usage is TRBV20-1 and J usage is TRBJ2-5; no clear D gene. Trimming cost V 5 bases and J 1 base, with 2 bases left between them. In germline, CDR1 is DFQATT, CDR2 SNEGSKA (reference sequence). This CDR3 spans 10 amino acids. CDR3 sequence: CSALQETQYF. The CDR3 region has the DNA TGCAGTGCTCTCCAAGAGACCCAGTACTTC.

About this clonotype itself: A clone one base away is much larger, so this may be a read error. The chain has TRBV28 and TRBJ1-1; D remains unclear. In germline, CDR1 is MDHEN, CDR2 SYDVKM. There are 16 residues in the CDR3. The CDR3 is CASSLGRSGWNTVAFF. The CDR3 DNA follows: TGTGCCAGCAGTTTAGGAAGGAGCGGGTGGAACACTGTAGCTTTCTTT.

A few counts support this clonotype. This chain uses TRBV9 with TRBJ1-1; D gene ambiguous. Germline CDR1 is SGDLS and CDR2 is YYNGEE. The V gene lost 4 bases and the J gene lost 8 bases, with 15 bases spanning the gap. The CDR3 contains 13 residues. The CDR3 is CASSLRPVEEAFF. CDR3 DNA: TGTGCCAGCAGCCTTCGACCGGTAGAGGAAGCTTTCTTT.

This clonotype was seen a few times. The chain joins TRBV7-9 to TRBJ1-5, with D unresolved. Germline V gives CDR1 SEHNR, CDR2 FQNEAQ (reference sequence). Trimming cost V 2 bases and J 7 bases, with 6 bases left between them. CDR3 size: 12 residues. Written as DNA, the CDR3 is TGTGCCAGCAGCTTAAACGGGCAGCCCCAGCATTTT. Protein product: CASSLNGQPQHF.